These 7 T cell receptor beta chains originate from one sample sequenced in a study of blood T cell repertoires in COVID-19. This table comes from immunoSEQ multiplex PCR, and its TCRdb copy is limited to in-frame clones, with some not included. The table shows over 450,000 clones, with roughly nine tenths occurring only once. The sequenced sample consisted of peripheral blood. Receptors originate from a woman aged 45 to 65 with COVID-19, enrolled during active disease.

CDR3 bases: TGTGCCAGCTGTAGGGAGAATGGGGCCAACGTCCTGACTTTC. Translating it yields CASCRENGANVLTF. The genes are TRBV19 and TRBJ2-6, with a weak D call TRBD2 (5 bases). The CDR3 contains 14 residues. Germline V lookup: CDR1 LNHDA, CDR2 SQIVND (reference sequence). The V end lost 9 bases, the J end lost 3 bases, and 12 bases lay between the germline ends.

CDR3 residues: CASSLDVGARTGELFF. In DNA form, the CDR3 reads TGCGCCAGCAGCTTGGACGTGGGGGCCCGAACCGGGGAGCTGTTTTTT. V gene TRBV5-1 combines with J gene TRBJ2-2; tentatively, D is TRBD1 (6 bases). Germline V gene sequence: CDR1 SGHRS, CDR2 YFSETQ. Between the trimmed V and J ends, which lost 0 bases and 5 bases, there was a span of 14 bases. The CDR3 contains 16 residues. Drawing the rest from reference TRBV5-1 and TRBJ2-2, the complete variable domain is KAGVTQTPRYLIKTRGQQVTLSCSPISGHRSVSWYQQTPGQGLQFLFEYFSETQRNKGNFPGRFSGRQFSNSRSEMNVSTLELGDSALYLCASSLDVGARTGELFFGEGSRLTVL.

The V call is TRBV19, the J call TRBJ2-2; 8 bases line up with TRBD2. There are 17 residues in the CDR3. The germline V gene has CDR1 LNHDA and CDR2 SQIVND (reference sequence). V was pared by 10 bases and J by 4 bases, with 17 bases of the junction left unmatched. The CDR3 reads CATTWVAGPAGTGELFF. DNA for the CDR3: TGTGCCACTACTTGGGTAGCGGGACCAGCTGGCACCGGGGAGCTGTTTTTT.

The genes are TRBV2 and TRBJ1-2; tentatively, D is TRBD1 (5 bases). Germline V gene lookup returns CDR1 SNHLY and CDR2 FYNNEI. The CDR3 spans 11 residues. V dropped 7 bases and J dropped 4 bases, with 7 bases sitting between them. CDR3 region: CASIDSYGYTF. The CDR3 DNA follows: TGTGCCAGCATCGACAGCTATGGCTACACCTTC.

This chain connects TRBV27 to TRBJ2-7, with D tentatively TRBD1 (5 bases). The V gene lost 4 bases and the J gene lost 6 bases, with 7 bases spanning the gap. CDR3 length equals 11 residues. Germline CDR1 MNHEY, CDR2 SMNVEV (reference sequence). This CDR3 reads CASSWGTEQYF. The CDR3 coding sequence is TGTGCCAGCAGTTGGGGCACCGAGCAGTACTTC.

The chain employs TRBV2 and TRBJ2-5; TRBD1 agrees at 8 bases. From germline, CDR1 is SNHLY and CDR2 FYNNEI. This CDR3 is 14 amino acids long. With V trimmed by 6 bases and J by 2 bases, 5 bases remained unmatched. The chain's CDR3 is CASSPGQAQETQYF. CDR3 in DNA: TGTGCCAGCAGCCCGGGACAGGCACAAGAGACCCAGTACTTC.

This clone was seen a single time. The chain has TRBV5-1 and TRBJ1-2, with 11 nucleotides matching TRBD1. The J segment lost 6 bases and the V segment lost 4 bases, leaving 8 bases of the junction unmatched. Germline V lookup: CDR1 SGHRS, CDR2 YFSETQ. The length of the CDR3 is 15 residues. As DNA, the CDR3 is TGCGCCAGCAGCCAACGGACAGGGGGCTCGGATGGCTACACCTTC. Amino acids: CASSQRTGGSDGYTF.